This paragraph covers one T cell receptor (beta chain) sequence. The antigen remains unidentified. CD45RO-negative CD8 cells positively selected for CCR7 made up the naive population, which excluded terminally differentiated effector memory CD45RA+ cells. These data originate in a study of shared clonotypes between healthy human individuals. Turning to the study itself: Researchers drew samples from a couple of women and three men aged 18 to 49. Broader study findings: Naive CD4 clonotypes overlapped across several donors at about 5.2%.

V lost 6 bases to trimming and J lost 5 bases; unmatched junction nucleotides: 13. This CDR3 is 16 amino acids long. CDR1 and CDR2 from the germline V gene are PRHDT and FYEKMQ (reference sequence). Several immunoSEQ plates received, in even portions, the genomic DNA of each subset. Here immunoSEQ multiplex PCR was the method, and the copy in TCRdb shows in-frame clones only, minus some. The table lists about 2 million clones, less than 95% of them singletons. This chain links TRBV13 with TRBJ1-1; 9 nucleotides match TRBD1. Sequenced sample: naive CD8+ T cells sorted from blood. This clonotype was sampled from a man aged 18 to 29 in good health. CDR3 in DNA: TGTGCCAGCAGTTCGTGGGGACAGGGAGGGTTGACTGAAGCTTTCTTT. Protein sequence: CASSSWGQGGLTEAFF.